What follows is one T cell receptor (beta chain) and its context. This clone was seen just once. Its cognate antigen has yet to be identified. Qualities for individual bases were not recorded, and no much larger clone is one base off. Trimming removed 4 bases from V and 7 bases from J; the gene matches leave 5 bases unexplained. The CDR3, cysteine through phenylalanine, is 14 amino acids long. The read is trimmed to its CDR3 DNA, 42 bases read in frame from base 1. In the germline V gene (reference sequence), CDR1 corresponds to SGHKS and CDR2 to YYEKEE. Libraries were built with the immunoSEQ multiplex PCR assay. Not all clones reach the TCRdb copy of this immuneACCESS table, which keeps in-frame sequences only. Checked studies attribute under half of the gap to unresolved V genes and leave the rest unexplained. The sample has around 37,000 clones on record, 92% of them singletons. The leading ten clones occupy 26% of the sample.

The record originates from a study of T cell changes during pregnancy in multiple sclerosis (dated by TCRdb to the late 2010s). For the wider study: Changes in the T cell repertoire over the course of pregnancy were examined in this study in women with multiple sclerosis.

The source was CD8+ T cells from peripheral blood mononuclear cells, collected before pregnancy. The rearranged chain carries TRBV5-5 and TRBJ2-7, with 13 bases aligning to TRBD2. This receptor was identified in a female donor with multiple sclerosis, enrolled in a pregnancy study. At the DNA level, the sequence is TGTGCCAGCAGCACTAGCGGGAGGGCCTGGGAGCAGTACTTC. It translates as CASSTSGRAWEQYF. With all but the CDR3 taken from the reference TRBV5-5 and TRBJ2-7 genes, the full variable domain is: DAGVTQSPTHLIKTRGQQVTLRCSPISGHKSVSWYQQVLGQGPQFIFQYYEKEERGRGNFPDRFSARQFPNYSSELNVNALLLGDSALYLCASSTSGRAWEQYFGPGTRLTVT.